The rows below give T cell receptor beta chains drawn from one sample of a study of T cells in Graves' hyperthyroidism and ophthalmopathy. Each CDR3 protein gets one entry after TCRdb re-called the multiplex PCR reads with MiXCR. The sample has around 300,000 distinct CDR3 sequences; 25% to 30% are singletons. Sequencing was done on a sample of blood. Receptor source: a man aged 40-49 years with Graves' hyperthyroidism that later progressed to Graves' ophthalmopathy. Each CDR3 is given with its conserved first and last residue. The order of the fields is clone size, V gene, D gene, J gene, CDR3 DNA, CDR3 protein. A D gene is named only where the DNA matches it firmly. The listing skips clone size in some rows; elsewhere it reads once, few, many or a size class.

many	TRBV2	-	TRBJ2-7	TGTGCCAGCAACAGAGGGCAGTACTTC	CASNRGQYF
many	TRBV7-9	-	TRBJ2-5	TGTGCCAGCACCGATAAAGGGGTGGGAGAGACCCAGTACTTC	CASTDKGVGETQYF
many	TRBV5-1	-	TRBJ2-7	TGCGCCAGCAGCTTGCTTGAGGGGGCCTACGAGCAGTACTTC	CASSLLEGAYEQYF
many	TRBV12-3/TRBV12-4	TRBD1	TRBJ1-2	TGTGCCAGCAGCGGGACAGAATATGGCTACACCTTC	CASSGTEYGYTF
many	TRBV6-5	-	TRBJ2-2	TGTGCCAGCAGTTACGAGTTCCGGGGGATAGACACCGGGGAGCTGTTTTTT	CASSYEFRGIDTGELFF
many	TRBV20-1	-	TRBJ2-5	TGCAGTGGCGGGGAAGAGACCCAGTACTTC	CSGGEETQYF
many	TRBV27	-	TRBJ2-7	TGTGCCAGCAGTACAGGGCCCCACGAGCAGTACTTC	CASSTGPHEQYF
few	TRBV12-3/TRBV12-4	TRBD1	TRBJ1-1	TGTGCCAGCAGTTTGGGACAGGGGCGATGGGCTTTCTTT	CASSLGQGRWAFF
many	TRBV20-1	TRBD1	TRBJ2-7	TGCAGTGCTAGAGAACCCGGACAGGGGGGCAACGAGCAGTACTTC	CSAREPGQGGNEQYF
-	TRBV11-1	TRBD1	TRBJ1-1	TGTGCCAGCAGCTCGACACAGGGGCCCGGAGTCCCTGAAGCTTTCTTT	CASSSTQGPGVPEAFF
many	TRBV29-1	-	TRBJ2-2	TGCAGCGTTGTGTTGACCGGGGAGCTGTTTTTT	CSVVLTGELFF